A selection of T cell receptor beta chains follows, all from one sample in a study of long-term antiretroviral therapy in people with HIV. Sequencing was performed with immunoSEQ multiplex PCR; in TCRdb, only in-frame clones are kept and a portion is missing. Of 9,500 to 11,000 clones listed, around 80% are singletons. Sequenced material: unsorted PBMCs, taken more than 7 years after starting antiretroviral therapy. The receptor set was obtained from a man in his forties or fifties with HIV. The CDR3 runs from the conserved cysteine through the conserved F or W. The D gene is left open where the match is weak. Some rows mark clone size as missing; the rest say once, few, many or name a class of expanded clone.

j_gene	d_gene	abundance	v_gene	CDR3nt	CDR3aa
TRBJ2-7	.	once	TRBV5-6	TGTGCCAGCAGCTTCGTAACAGACTACGAGCAGTACTTC	CASSFVTDYEQYF
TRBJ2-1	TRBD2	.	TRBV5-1	TGCGCCAGCAGCTTGACGGGGGGGTCCTACAATGAGCAGTTCTTC	CASSLTGGSYNEQFF
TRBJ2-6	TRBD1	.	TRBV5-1	TGCGCCAGCAGCCTTCCCGGGACAGATCCCCACTCTGGGGCCAACGTCCTGACTTTC	CASSLPGTDPHSGANVLTF
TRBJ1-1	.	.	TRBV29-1	TGCAGCGTTGCAGGGATCACTGAAGCTTTCTTT	CSVAGITEAFF
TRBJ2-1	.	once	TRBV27	TGTGCCAGCAGCCTAGGGGGACGACCTCCTATAGATGAGCAGTTCTTC	CASSLGGRPPIDEQFF
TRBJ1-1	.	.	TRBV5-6	TGTGCCAGCAGCTTGGGTCCTGACAGCTTGAACACTGAAGCTTTCTTT	CASSLGPDSLNTEAFF
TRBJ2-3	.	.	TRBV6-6	TGTGCCAGCACCGTCGGGGCCACAGATACGCAGTATTTT	CASTVGATDTQYF
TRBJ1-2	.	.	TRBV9	TGTGCCAGCAGCGTAGCTGGAGGGAGGTATGGCTACACCTTC	CASSVAGGRYGYTF
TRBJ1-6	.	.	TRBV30	TGTGCCTGGAGTGTACTTCAAGCGCCCGATTCACCCCTCCACTTT	CAWSVLQAPDSPLHF
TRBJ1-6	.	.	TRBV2	TGTGCCAGCAGTGAAGGTTCGCCGGGTTACTATAATTCACCCCTCCACTTT	CASSEGSPGYYNSPLHF
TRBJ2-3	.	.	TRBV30	TGTGCCTGGAGTCGCGACCACACAGATACGCAGTATTTT	CAWSRDHTDTQYF
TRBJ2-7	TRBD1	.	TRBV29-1	TGCAGCGTCTGGACAGGGTGGACGGCCGAGCAGTACTTC	CSVWTGWTAEQYF
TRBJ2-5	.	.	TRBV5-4	TGTGCCAGCAGCTTGACCCTATTGGGCATTCCTCAAGAGACCCAGTACTTC	CASSLTLLGIPQETQYF
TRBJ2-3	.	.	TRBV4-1	TGCGCCAGCAGCCAGGGTGACGGGAGCAATACAGATACGCAGTATTTT	CASSQGDGSNTDTQYF
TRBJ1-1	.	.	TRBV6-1	TGTGCCAGCAAGACCTCCACTGAAGCTTTCTTT	CASKTSTEAFF
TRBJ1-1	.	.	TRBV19	TGTGCCAGTAGTCCTCTGGACACCCGGGGAACTGAAGCTTTCTTT	CASSPLDTRGTEAFF
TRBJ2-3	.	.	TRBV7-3	TGTGCCAGCGCAATTGGGGCCGGGATGACAGATACGCAGTATTTT	CASAIGAGMTDTQYF
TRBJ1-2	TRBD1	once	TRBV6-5	TGTGCCAGCAGAACAGGGGCCGGCCTCTATGGCTACACCTTC	CASRTGAGLYGYTF
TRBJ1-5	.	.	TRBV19	TGTGCCAGTAACCCAGTGGGGAATCAGCCCCAGCATTTT	CASNPVGNQPQHF
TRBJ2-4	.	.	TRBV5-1	TGCGCCAGCAGGGCTGTAGGGGAGAACATTCAGTACTTC	CASRAVGENIQYF
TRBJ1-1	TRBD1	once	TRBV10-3	TGTGCCATCAGTGAGCCTGGGACAGGAAACACTGAAGCTTTCTTT	CAISEPGTGNTEAFF
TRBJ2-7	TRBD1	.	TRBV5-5	TGTGCCAGCAGAGACCTGGGGACAGCCTCCTACGAGCAGTACTTC	CASRDLGTASYEQYF
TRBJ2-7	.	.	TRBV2	TGTGCCAGCAGTGAACCCCCGGGACGGACCTACGAGCAGTACTTC	CASSEPPGRTYEQYF
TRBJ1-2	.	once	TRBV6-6	TGTGCCAGCAGTGACTCCTCCAGGGGACCCTATGGCTACACCTTC	CASSDSSRGPYGYTF
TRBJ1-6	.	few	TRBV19	TGTGCCAGTAGTGACCGGGTTTATAATTCACCCCTCCACTTT	CASSDRVYNSPLHF
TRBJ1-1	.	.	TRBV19	TGTGCCAGTAGTATTGGAACCAACACTGAAGCTTTCTTT	CASSIGTNTEAFF
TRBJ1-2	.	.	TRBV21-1	TGTGCCAGCAGCAAGAGAGTGAATTGGGCGGCGGCCAGTCACCTCTTAAACTATGGCTACACCTTC	CASSKRVNWAAASHLLNYGYTF
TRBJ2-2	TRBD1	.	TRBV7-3	TGTGCCAGCAGCACCGGGACAGGGAACACCGGGGAGCTGTTTTTT	CASSTGTGNTGELFF
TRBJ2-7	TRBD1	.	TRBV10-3	TGTGCCATCAGAAAGGAACCGGGACAGGGACCCTACGAGCAGTACTTC	CAIRKEPGQGPYEQYF
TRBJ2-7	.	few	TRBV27	TGTGCCAGCAGTCAACAGGAGCGAACCTACGAGCAGTACTTC	CASSQQERTYEQYF
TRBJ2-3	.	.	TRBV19	TGTGCCAGTAGTATAGGGGTACTAGAGGGGGGCCTCTACACAGATACGCAGTATTTT	CASSIGVLEGGLYTDTQYF
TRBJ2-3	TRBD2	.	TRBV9	TGTGCCAGCAGCGCGGCGGGGGGCAGCACAGATACGCAGTATTTT	CASSAAGGSTDTQYF
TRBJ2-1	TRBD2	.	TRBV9	TGTGCCAGCAGCCCCGGGACTAGCGGGCCCAGGGTTGAGCAGTTCTTC	CASSPGTSGPRVEQFF
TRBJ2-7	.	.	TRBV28	TGTGCCAGCAGTTTATGGCAGGGGGGCTACGAGCAGTACTTC	CASSLWQGGYEQYF
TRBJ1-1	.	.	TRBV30	TGTGCCTGGAGTGTCAAGGAGACTGAAGCTTTCTTT	CAWSVKETEAFF
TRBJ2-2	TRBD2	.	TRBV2	TGTGCCAGCAGTGAAGGACTAGCGGGAGTCACCGGGGAGCTGTTTTTT	CASSEGLAGVTGELFF
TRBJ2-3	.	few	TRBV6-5	TGTGCCAGCAGTTACTCAGGAGGAGATACGCAGTATTTT	CASSYSGGDTQYF
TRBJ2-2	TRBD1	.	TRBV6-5	TGTGCCAGCAGTTACTCGACAGGGTACACCGGGGAGCTGTTTTTT	CASSYSTGYTGELFF
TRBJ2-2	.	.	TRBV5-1	TGCGCCAGCAGCTTGGTCGACGGGGAGCTGTTTTTT	CASSLVDGELFF